The source of this T cell receptor beta chain is a study of T cell repertoires in cytomegalovirus infection. TCRdb fed the reads into MiXCR, producing one record per CDR3 protein. The sample holds hundreds of thousands of distinct CDR3 sequences, 42% seen once. The CDR3 loop spans 15 amino acids. Germline V CDR1 and CDR2: SGHAT, FQNNGV. V was cut by 5 bases and J by 10 bases, with 18 bases left in between. In the case of this clonotype: What it binds is not known.

The material was cultured PBMCs, obtained from culture after CMV antigen stimulation. This TCR was recovered from a human donor in good health (CMV status not recorded). Some clones in this sample may be carry-over from other donors' samples. The chain is built from TRBV11-2 and TRBJ1-6; tentative D call: TRBD1 (6 bases). CDR3 sequence reads: CASSPRSGVRSPLHF. The DNA for the CDR3 is TGTGCCAGCAGCCCCAGATCAGGGGTACGATCACCCCTCCACTTT. Supplemented by reference TRBV11-2 and TRBJ1-6, the full variable domain reads EAGVAQSPRYKIIEKRQSVAFWCNPISGHATLYWYQQILGQGPKLLIQFQNNGVVDDSQLPKDRFSAERLKGVDSTLKIQPAKLEDSAVYLCASSPRSGVRSPLHFGNGTRLTVT.